These 26 T cell receptor beta chains were all obtained from the same sample, sequenced in a study of shared clonotypes between healthy human individuals. Using immunoSEQ multiplex PCR, the repertoire was profiled, and TCRdb retains in-frame clones only, with some absent. The sample holds about 2.5 million clones, roughly 90% seen once. Sequenced material: naive CD4+ T cells from PBMCs. Subset meaning: CD45RA+ positively selected. The source is a man aged 18 to 35 in good health. Some clones in this sample may be carry-over from other donors' samples.

Written as DNA, the CDR3 is TGTGCCAGCAGCTTAGTACGGGACAGGGGTTACGAGCAGTACTTC. As protein: CASSLVRDRGYEQYF. The chain uses TRBV7-9 and TRBJ2-7; the match to TRBD1 covers 10 bases. J lost 4 bases, V lost 1 base, and 4 bases had no gene match. This CDR3 comprises 15 residues. Looked up from germline, CDR1 is SEHNR and CDR2 is FQNEAQ (reference sequence). Looking up the rest from reference TRBV7-9 and TRBJ2-7 gives the full variable domain: DTGVSQNPRHKITKRGQNVTFRCDPISEHNRLYWYRQTLGQGPEFLTYFQNEAQLEKSRLLSDRFSAERPKGSFSTLEIQRTEQGDSAMYLCASSLVRDRGYEQYFGPGTRLTVT.

J is TRBJ2-5 and V is TRBV5-1, with D perhaps being TRBD1 or TRBD2 (5 bases each). The CDR3 is 15 residues long. CDR1 and CDR2 from the germline V gene are SGHRS and YFSETQ. V dropped 3 bases and J dropped 3 bases, with 15 bases sitting between them. The DNA for the CDR3 is TGCGCCAGCAGCTCCGGGACCCCTGGAGAAGAGACCCAGTACTTC. Amino acid sequence: CASSSGTPGEETQYF.

The chain is built from TRBV5-1 and TRBJ2-3; D might be TRBD2 (5 bases). Trimming left V 5 bases short and J 6 bases short, with 16 bases between. Germline lookup yields CDR1 SGHRS and CDR2 YFSETQ. The CDR3 has 14 amino acids. The CDR3 loop reads CASSRSGYVDTQYF. DNA for the CDR3: TGCGCCAGCAGTCGGTCGGGGTATGTGGATACGCAGTATTTT.

The chain joins TRBV7-8 to TRBJ2-5, with D tentatively TRBD1 or TRBD2 (5 bases each). Trimming pared 3 bases from V and 1 base from J, leaving 24 bases between. Per germline, CDR1 SGHVS and CDR2 FQNEAQ. This CDR3 has 19 amino acids. CDR3 sequence reads: CASSLGKRQRAGIQETQYF. CDR3 bases: TGTGCCAGCAGCTTGGGGAAGCGGCAGAGGGCAGGGATCCAAGAGACCCAGTACTTC.

This clone was seen only once. Other DNA sequences of this sample code for an identical CDR3. The V gene is TRBV18, the J gene TRBJ2-3; TRBD2 aligns across 10 bases. CDR1 is KGHSH and CDR2 is LQKENI in the germline V gene. The CDR3 has 16 residues. Trimming removed 0 bases from V and 0 bases from J; junction bases left unmatched: 0. The CDR3 reads CASSPPTSGSTDTQYF. CDR3 in DNA: TGTGCCAGCTCACCACCGACTAGCGGGAGCACAGATACGCAGTATTTT.

The chain carries TRBV28 and TRBJ1-2; D gene uncertain. With 5 bases removed from V and 4 bases from J, the gap between germline ends came to 11 bases. Per the germline V gene, CDR1 is MDHEN and CDR2 is SYDVKM. The CDR3 runs to 13 residues. Here the CDR3 reads CASSVERAYGYTF. The CDR3 DNA follows: TGTGCCAGCAGTGTCGAGAGGGCCTATGGCTACACCTTC.

J is TRBJ2-4 and V is TRBV28; 10 bases are shared with TRBD2. Per germline, CDR1 MDHEN and CDR2 SYDVKM. The CDR3 loop spans 15 amino acids. Trimming at V came to 3 bases and at J to 7 bases, leaving 6 bases not matched to a gene. The CDR3: CASSLSGRAPNIQYF. Here the CDR3 DNA reads TGTGCCAGCAGTTTGAGCGGGAGGGCCCCGAACATTCAGTACTTC.

This clone has only a few counts. V and J are TRBV7-2 and TRBJ1-3; 10 nucleotides align to TRBD1. Germline assignment: CDR1 SGHTA and CDR2 FQGNSA. The J segment lost 8 bases and the V segment lost 3 bases, leaving 1 base of the junction unmatched. This CDR3 is 13 amino acids long. The CDR3 coding sequence is TGTGCCAGCAGCTTGGACAGGGGGGACACCATATATTTT. Protein sequence: CASSLDRGDTIYF.

The chain carries TRBV6-5 and TRBJ1-5; D is ambiguous. CDR1 and CDR2 from the germline V gene are MNHEY and SVGAGI. Deletions cut 2 bases from V and 6 bases from J, with 8 bases between. This CDR3 spans 13 amino acids. The CDR3 reads CASSYSGVQPQHF. As DNA, the CDR3 is TGTGCCAGCAGTTACAGTGGGGTTCAGCCCCAGCATTTT.

The rearrangement uses TRBV28 and TRBJ2-1; TRBD2 matches at 9 bases. The CDR3 runs to 14 residues. V trimming: 6 bases; J trimming: 8 bases; junction bases outside the gene matches: 8. The germline CDR1 and CDR2 sequences are MDHEN and SYDVKM. In nucleotides, the CDR3 is TGTGCCAGCAGGACATATAGCGGGAGTTATGAGCAGTTCTTC. Translation: CASRTYSGSYEQFF.

The count of this clone is one. V and J are TRBV4-2 and TRBJ2-3, with 16 bases that match TRBD2. From germline, CDR1 is LGHNA and CDR2 YNFKEQ. This CDR3 is built from 18 residues. The V gene end was trimmed by 1 base and the J gene end by 3 bases; junction bases not matched to a gene: 4. The DNA of the CDR3 is TGTGCCAGCAGCCAAGTAGGGACTAGCGGGAGGGCGACAGATACGCAGTATTTT. As protein: CASSQVGTSGRATDTQYF.

The rearrangement joins TRBV7-9 to TRBJ1-1; D gene uncertain. V lost 3 bases and J lost 3, with 11 bases in between. The CDR3 is 14 residues long. From germline, CDR1 is SEHNR and CDR2 FQNEAQ (reference sequence). The DNA for the CDR3 is TGTGCCAGCAGCTTGGAGAGGTTGGACACTGAAGCTTTCTTT. It translates to CASSLERLDTEAFF.

The chain carries TRBV28 and TRBJ2-7; TRBD2 aligns across 9 bases. The germline V gene has CDR1 MDHEN and CDR2 SYDVKM. V was pared by 5 bases and J by 2 bases, with 7 bases of the junction left unmatched. The CDR3 sequence is 15 residues long. CDR3 bases: TGTGCCAGCAGTCCCTCGGGACTAGCAGCCTACGAGCAGTACTTC. Its translation is CASSPSGLAAYEQYF.

This clone was seen more than once but under ten times. This same CDR3 is encoded by further DNA sequences in the sample. This chain connects TRBV5-1 to TRBJ2-3, with 9 bases aligning to TRBD1. V shed 4 bases and J 4 bases; nucleotides not matched to a gene: 4. The CDR3 spans 14 residues. In germline, CDR1 is SGHRS, CDR2 YFSETQ. The CDR3 sequence is CASSPGQGPDTQYF. The CDR3, as DNA: TGCGCCAGCAGCCCGGGACAGGGCCCAGATACGCAGTATTTT. Using reference TRBV5-1 and TRBJ2-3 for the parts outside the CDR3, the full variable domain is KAGVTQTPRYLIKTRGQQVTLSCSPISGHRSVSWYQQTPGQGLQFLFEYFSETQRNKGNFPGRFSGRQFSNSRSEMNVSTLELGDSALYLCASSPGQGPDTQYFGPGTRLTVL.

Remarks on this clone: Other DNA sequences in this sample translate to the same CDR3. The V gene is TRBV28, the J gene TRBJ1-5; 8 bases are shared with TRBD1. The CDR3 totals 15 residues. Trimming took 5 bases from V and 2 from J; bases not matched to a gene: 5. Germline loops: CDR1 MDHEN, CDR2 SYDVKM. Here the CDR3 DNA reads TGTGCCAGCAGTCCAGGGGGCGCGGGCAATCAGCCCCAGCATTTT. Translated: CASSPGGAGNQPQHF.

The rearrangement uses TRBV4-1 and TRBJ2-5; TRBD2 aligns across 13 bases. Germline trimming cut 1 base from V and 5 bases from J; bases unmatched to any gene: 13. Germline V gives CDR1 MGHRA, CDR2 YSYEKL. CDR3 length: 19 amino acids. DNA of the CDR3: TGCGCCAGCAGCCAAGCCCTACTAGCGGGAGGGGCGTGGCCGGAGACCCAGTACTTC. Amino acids: CASSQALLAGGAWPETQYF.

The chain is built from TRBV10-3 and TRBJ2-1; 9 positions match TRBD2. CDR3 length: 18 amino acids. Trimming removed 0 bases from V and 5 bases from J; junction bases left unmatched: 11. Germline V lookup: CDR1 ENHRY, CDR2 SYGVKD. The chain's CDR3 is CAISESKRASGVDNEQFF. CDR3 DNA: TGTGCCATCAGTGAGTCGAAACGGGCTAGCGGGGTCGACAATGAGCAGTTCTTC.

On this clone: Other nucleotide sequences in the sample specify the same CDR3. J is TRBJ2-7 and V is TRBV7-2, with D possibly matching TRBD1 (5 bases). Germline assignment: CDR1 SGHTA and CDR2 FQGNSA. CDR3 length: 12 amino acids. V was pared by 4 bases and J by 4 bases, with 8 bases between. CDR3 nucleotide sequence: TGTGCCAGCAGCTCAACAGGATACGAGCAGTACTTC. This codes for CASSSTGYEQYF.

The chain couples TRBV5-4 to TRBJ2-7, with D uncertain. The CDR3 totals 13 residues. The germline CDR1 and CDR2 sequences are SGHNT and YYREEE (reference sequence). Trimming left V 2 bases short and J 5 bases short, with 11 bases between. The CDR3 sequence: CASSLSFSNEQYF. CDR3 nucleotides: TGTGCCAGCAGCTTATCGTTTTCGAACGAGCAGTACTTC.

The rearrangement links TRBV2 to TRBJ2-7, with 12 nucleotides matching TRBD1. CDR1 is SNHLY, CDR2 FYNNEI, per germline. The CDR3 covers 15 residues. V dropped 6 bases and J dropped 5; count of bases not matched to a gene: 8. CDR3 nucleotide sequence: TGTGCCAGCAGGTGGGGGACAGGGGGCGGACACGAGCAGTACTTC. This sequence encodes CASRWGTGGGHEQYF.

A remark on this clone: The sample contains more than one DNA sequence encoding this CDR3. The genes are TRBV20-1 and TRBJ1-3; no reliable D call. Germline CDR1 DFQATT, CDR2 SNEGSKA (reference sequence). The CDR3 totals 11 residues. The V end was cut by 3 bases, the J end by 0 bases, with 0 bases between. CDR3 sequence (DNA): TGCAGTGCTAGCTCTGGAAACACCATATATTTT. Residues: CSASSGNTIYF.

The rearrangement uses TRBV15 and TRBJ2-3; a possible D gene is TRBD2 (6 bases). Germline loops: CDR1 LNHNV, CDR2 YYDKDF (reference sequence). The V and J ends lost 5 bases and 1 base respectively, with 10 bases between them. The CDR3 has 14 residues. The CDR3 here is CATSGRPGTDTQYF. The CDR3 DNA sequence: TGTGCCACCAGCGGGAGGCCGGGCACAGATACGCAGTATTTT. Using reference TRBV15 and TRBJ2-3 for the parts outside the CDR3, the full variable domain is DAMVIQNPRYQVTQFGKPVTLSCSQTLNHNVMYWYQQKSSQAPKLLFHYYDKDFNNEADTPDNFQSRRPNTSFCFLDIRSPGLGDTAMYLCATSGRPGTDTQYFGPGTRLTVL.

The rearrangement links TRBV10-3 to TRBJ1-1; 7 nucleotides line up with TRBD1. The CDR3 has 14 residues. V lost 8 bases and J lost 2; bases outside the gene matches: 8. Germline lookup yields CDR1 ENHRY and CDR2 SYGVKD. The CDR3 region has the DNA TGTGCCATCCGGGAGGGGACAGACAACACTGAAGCTTTCTTT. This sequence encodes CAIREGTDNTEAFF.

The rearrangement joins TRBV28 to TRBJ2-7; 8 positions agree with TRBD1. Germline V gene data show CDR1 as MDHEN and CDR2 as SYDVKM. The trim removed 6 bases at V and 7 bases at J, leaving 8 bases unmatched. The CDR3 spans 13 residues. CDR3 sequence: CASSGQGLYEQYF. The CDR3 coding sequence is TGTGCCAGCAGCGGACAGGGTCTGTATGAGCAGTACTTC.

V gene TRBV7-9 combines with J gene TRBJ1-1; a weak D match, TRBD1 (5 bases). V was clipped by 3 bases and J by 3 bases, with 17 bases between them. Germline V CDR1 and CDR2: SEHNR, FQNEAQ (reference sequence). This CDR3 has 16 residues. CDR3 DNA: TGTGCCAGCAGCTTCCGGCGGGGGGATGGGGACACTGAAGCTTTCTTT. Translated: CASSFRRGDGDTEAFF.

This clone has just one count. The V and J genes are TRBV28 and TRBJ1-1; D perhaps matches TRBD1 (5 bases). The CDR3 spans 16 residues. Trimming cost V 4 bases and J 1 base, with 16 bases left between them. Germline CDR1 reads MDHEN; CDR2 reads SYDVKM. The CDR3 loop is CASSWTYATGNTEAFF. The CDR3 DNA is TGTGCCAGCAGTTGGACGTACGCTACAGGGAACACTGAAGCTTTCTTT. The complete variable domain, with remaining parts taken from reference TRBV28 and TRBJ1-1, reads DVKVTQSSRYLVKRTGEKVFLECVQDMDHENMFWYRQDPGLGLRLIYFSYDVKMKEKGDIPEGYSVSREKKERFSLILESASTNQTSMYLCASSWTYATGNTEAFFGQGTRLTVV.